This TCR beta chain was identified in a study of blood T cells in healthy people across ages. The CDR3 loop spans 14 amino acids. Germline assignment: CDR1 MDHEN and CDR2 SYDVKM. J lost 3 bases, V lost 6 bases, and 8 bases had no gene match. With a J-beta primer mix and a sample-barcoded 5' primer, a second PCR ran 7 to 11 cycles. Each cDNA molecule, via a template-switch adaptor with 12 random nucleotides, was tagged. Using its own MiXCR run on the 5' RACE reads, TCRdb lists one record per CDR3 protein. Of approximately 2,000,000 distinct CDR3 sequences in the sample, about two fifths were seen once.

The clonotype originates from a human donor in good health. The J gene is TRBJ2-7, the V gene TRBV28; 7 bases are a match to TRBD2. Sequencing used blood. Written as DNA, the CDR3 is TGTGCCAGCAGAAAACGGGGGGAACGCTACGAGCAGTACTTC. Translated, it gives CASRKRGERYEQYF.